The 30 T cell receptor beta chains below all came from one sample that was sequenced in a study of blood T cell repertoires in COVID-19. The table came from immunoSEQ multiplex PCR; TCRdb's copy has only in-frame clones and leaves some out. The data hold 35,000 to 40,000 clones, with 70% to 90% observed a single time. The sequenced sample consisted of peripheral blood. All receptors come from a man aged 70-80 years with active COVID-19.

This rearrangement joins TRBV6-2 or TRBV6-3 to TRBJ1-6; TRBD1 matches 8 bases. The CDR3 totals 15 residues. The junction had 5 bases not matched to a gene; V was cut back by 0 bases and J by 10 bases. The germline gives CDR1 MNHEY, CDR2 SVGEGT. In DNA, the CDR3 is TGTGCCAGCAGTTACTCGGACAGGGTGAGATCACCCCTCCACTTT. It is translated as CASSYSDRVRSPLHF.

The chain recombines TRBV7-8 with TRBJ2-1; TRBD1 is a possible D gene (6 bases). CDR3 size: 14 residues. CDR1 SGHVS and CDR2 FQNEAQ come from the germline V gene. The ends were cut back, 5 bases at V and 6 bases at J, with 14 bases in the middle. The CDR3 here is CASSLDGQINEQFF. The CDR3 nucleotides read TGTGCCAGCAGCCTTGACGGACAGATCAATGAGCAGTTCTTC.

The V gene is TRBV5-1, the J gene TRBJ2-2, with TRBD1 identical over 7 bases. The length of the CDR3 is 19 residues. V gave up 4 bases and J gave up 2 bases; unmatched junction bases: 17. Germline V gives CDR1 SGHRS, CDR2 YFSETQ. In nucleotides, the CDR3 is TGCGCCAGCAGCGTGGATGACAGGGACGAAACCCTTAACACCGGGGAGCTGTTTTTT. Translated: CASSVDDRDETLNTGELFF.

This chain links TRBV18 with TRBJ2-7, with 8 bases fitting TRBD1. The CDR3 is made up of 15 amino acids. V shed 5 bases, J shed 5 bases, and the junction held 11 bases outside the gene matches. Per germline, CDR1 KGHSH and CDR2 LQKENI. This CDR3 is CASSGTGTGFNEQYF. CDR3 in DNA: TGTGCCAGCTCAGGGACCGGGACAGGCTTCAACGAGCAGTACTTC. Full variable domain (outside the CDR3, taken from reference TRBV18 and TRBJ2-7): NAGVMQNPRHLVRRRGQEARLRCSPMKGHSHVYWYRQLPEEGLKFMVYLQKENIIDESGMPKERFSAEFPKEGPSILRIQQVVRGDSAAYFCASSGTGTGFNEQYFGPGTRLTVT.

V usage is TRBV12-3 or TRBV12-4 and J usage is TRBJ2-5, with D maybe TRBD1 (5 bases). V was shortened by 2 bases and J by 3 bases, with 7 bases between the two germline ends. The length of the CDR3 is 13 residues. Written as DNA, the CDR3 is TGTGCCAGCAGTTTACAGACAGAAGAGACCCAGTACTTC. Protein sequence: CASSLQTEETQYF.

This clone was seen only once. The chain couples TRBV7-6 to TRBJ1-6; 9 bases align to TRBD1. The germline CDR1 and CDR2 sequences are SGHVS and FNYEAQ. With V trimmed by 5 bases and J by 7 bases, 6 bases remained unmatched. There are 15 residues in the CDR3. The CDR3 nucleotides read TGTGCCAGCAGCCAGACAGGGGGGAGGAATTCACCCCTCCACTTT. Amino acid sequence: CASSQTGGRNSPLHF. The full variable domain, its missing parts supplied by reference TRBV7-6 and TRBJ1-6, is GAGVSQSPRYKVTKRGQDVALRCDPISGHVSLYWYRQALGQGPEFLTYFNYEAQQDKSGLPNDRFSAERPEGSISTLTIQRTEQRDSAMYRCASSQTGGRNSPLHFGNGTRLTVT.

The chain links TRBV5-8 to TRBJ2-3; weak D call: TRBD1 (5 bases). There are 15 residues in the CDR3. The V end lost 0 bases, the J end lost 0 bases, and 8 bases lay between the germline ends. Germline V gives CDR1 SGHTS, CDR2 YDEGEE. As DNA, the CDR3 is TGTGCCAGCAGCTTGGTTCGGACAAGCACAGATACGCAGTATTTT. It translates to CASSLVRTSTDTQYF.

The gene calls are TRBV10-1 and TRBJ2-3, with D perhaps matching TRBD2 (6 bases). From germline, CDR1 is WNHNN and CDR2 SYGVQD (reference sequence). This CDR3 has 18 residues. V dropped 7 bases and J dropped 2 bases, with 25 bases sitting between them. The CDR3 sequence: CASTMGDFPLLNTDTQYF. CDR3 nucleotides: TGCGCCAGCACGATGGGGGACTTCCCACTTTTGAACACAGATACGCAGTATTTT.

The gene calls are TRBV11-2 and TRBJ1-2, with D possibly being TRBD1 (6 bases). V was shortened by 5 bases and J by 2 bases, with 15 bases between the two germline ends. This CDR3 has 15 residues. Per germline, CDR1 SGHAT and CDR2 FQNNGV. The CDR3 nucleotides read TGTGCCAGCAGCCTACGGACAGCCCTGAACTATGGCTACACCTTC. It yields the protein CASSLRTALNYGYTF.

The chain is built from TRBV7-9 and TRBJ2-2; 10 nucleotides line up with TRBD2. The V segment lost 5 bases and the J segment 5 bases; nucleotides outside the gene matches: 5. This CDR3 is 15 amino acids long. Germline V lookup: CDR1 SEHNR, CDR2 FQNEAQ (reference sequence). DNA for the CDR3: TGTGCCAGCAGCCGTCGTAGCGGGAGGACCGGGGAGCTGTTTTTT. Protein: CASSRRSGRTGELFF.

This clone was recorded only once. This chain links TRBV6-1 with TRBJ2-1; a weak D match, TRBD2 (6 bases). V was cut by 0 bases and J by 3 bases, with 15 bases left in between. The CDR3 runs to 17 residues. Germline values: CDR1 MNHNS, CDR2 SASEGT. The CDR3 nucleotides read TGTGCCAGCAGTGAAGCGTTCGGGGGTCCCCTCTACAATGAGCAGTTCTTC. Its translation: CASSEAFGGPLYNEQFF.

V usage is TRBV6-5 and J usage is TRBJ1-1; TRBD1 aligns across 7 bases. The CDR3 extends over 15 amino acids. Germline V gene sequence: CDR1 MNHEY, CDR2 SVGAGI. V lost 6 bases to trimming and J lost 3 bases; unmatched junction nucleotides: 10. The CDR3 protein is CASSTRTRGDTEAFF. The CDR3 DNA sequence: TGTGCCAGCAGCACTCGGACCAGGGGGGACACTGAAGCTTTCTTT.

This rearrangement joins TRBV7-3 to TRBJ2-5; 10 bases are shared with TRBD2. The CDR3 length is 15 residues. With 1 base clipped from V and 5 bases from J, the junction kept 4 bases outside the gene matches. Germline CDR1 is SGHTA and CDR2 is FQGTGA. The DNA for the CDR3 is TGTGCCAGCAGCTTAAGTGTGGGACTAGCGGAGACCCAGTACTTC. This gives the protein CASSLSVGLAETQYF.

J is TRBJ1-6 and V is TRBV5-8; 7 bases map to TRBD1. Germline V CDR1 and CDR2: SGHTS, YDEGEE. V shed 2 bases, J shed 2 bases, and the junction held 7 bases outside the gene matches. CDR3 length: 17 amino acids. This CDR3 reads CASSLGTDRPYNSPLHF. The CDR3 DNA is TGTGCCAGCAGCTTAGGCACGGACAGGCCCTATAATTCACCCCTCCACTTT. Filled out from reference TRBV5-8 and TRBJ1-6, the complete variable domain reads EAGVTQSPTHLIKTRGQQATLRCSPISGHTSVYWYQQALGLGLQFLLWYDEGEERNRGNFPPRFSGRQFPNYSSELNVNALELEDSALYLCASSLGTDRPYNSPLHFGNGTRLTVT.

V and J are TRBV7-2 and TRBJ2-7; D is unclear. From germline, CDR1 is SGHTA and CDR2 FQGNSA. The CDR3 has 11 amino acids. Between the trimmed V and J ends, which lost 3 bases and 5 bases, there was a span of 5 bases. The CDR3 loop reads CASSFLNEQYF. As DNA, the CDR3 is TGTGCCAGCAGCTTCCTTAACGAGCAGTACTTC.

The chain has TRBV4-3 and TRBJ1-6, with TRBD1 matching 9 bases. The CDR3 extends over 15 amino acids. J gave up 9 bases and V 0 bases, and 3 bases lay outside the gene matches. Germline loops: CDR1 LGHNA, CDR2 YSLEER. CDR3 residues: CASSQERQGGSPLHF. The CDR3 DNA reads as TGCGCCAGCAGCCAAGAAAGACAGGGGGGTTCACCCCTCCACTTT.

The rearrangement uses TRBV9 and TRBJ2-3, with 13 bases matching TRBD2. V shed 4 bases and J 3 bases; nucleotides not matched to a gene: 5. The germline CDR1 and CDR2 sequences are SGDLS and YYNGEE. The CDR3 runs 16 residues. The CDR3 DNA sequence: TGTGCCAGCAGCTCAGGACTAGCGGGAGCTACAGATACGCAGTATTTT. It specifies CASSSGLAGATDTQYF.

The chain combines TRBV7-3 with TRBJ1-2; 12 bases line up with TRBD1. Germline loops: CDR1 SGHTA, CDR2 FQGTGA. V lost 5 bases and J lost 6; bases outside the gene matches: 13. The CDR3 length is 17 residues. The CDR3 loop is CASSPSGQGALGDGYTF. CDR3 coding DNA: TGTGCCAGCAGCCCATCGGGACAGGGGGCGTTAGGGGATGGCTACACCTTC.

This rearrangement joins TRBV28 to TRBJ2-7, with 7 positions matching TRBD2. The CDR3 consists of 18 residues. J was trimmed by 5 bases and V by 5 bases; bases with no gene match: 21. CDR1 and CDR2 from the germline V gene are MDHEN and SYDVKM. Here the CDR3 reads CASSLTRWGEGPPDEQYF. CDR3 DNA: TGTGCCAGCAGTCTAACTCGTTGGGGGGAGGGCCCGCCCGACGAGCAGTACTTC. Supplemented by reference TRBV28 and TRBJ2-7, the full variable domain reads DVKVTQSSRYLVKRTGEKVFLECVQDMDHENMFWYRQDPGLGLRLIYFSYDVKMKEKGDIPEGYSVSREKKERFSLILESASTNQTSMYLCASSLTRWGEGPPDEQYFGPGTRLTVT.

The V call is TRBV7-9, the J call TRBJ1-2; possibly TRBD1 for D (6 bases). This CDR3 spans 14 amino acids. Germline lookup yields CDR1 SEHNR and CDR2 FQNEAQ (reference sequence). Trimming took 5 bases from V and 7 from J, leaving 17 bases between them. The CDR3 is CASSLGGRASGYTF. DNA for the CDR3: TGTGCCAGCAGCCTGGGGGGGCGGGCTTCTGGCTACACCTTC.

V usage is TRBV2 and J usage is TRBJ1-3; no definite D call. CDR1 SNHLY and CDR2 FYNNEI come from the germline V gene. The CDR3 spans 15 residues. The V and J ends lost 4 bases and 0 bases respectively, with 10 bases between them. The CDR3 DNA is TGTGCCAGCAGTGCCTTTGGAGACTCTGGAAACACCATATATTTT. It yields the protein CASSAFGDSGNTIYF. The entire variable domain, with the rest obtained from reference TRBV2 and TRBJ1-3, is as follows: EPEVTQTPSHQVTQMGQEVILRCVPISNHLYFYWYRQILGQKVEFLVSFYNNEISEKSEIFDDQFSVERPDGSNFTLKIRSTKLEDSAMYFCASSAFGDSGNTIYFGEGSWLTVV.

The chain has TRBV19 and TRBJ2-5; maybe TRBD1 (5 bases). CDR1 and CDR2 (germline): LNHDA, SQIVND (reference sequence). V lost 5 bases, J lost 5 bases, and 15 bases lay in between. This CDR3 has 14 amino acids. Here the CDR3 DNA reads TGTGCCAGTAGTCCGAATCCAGGGCGGGAGACCCAGTACTTC. It is translated as CASSPNPGRETQYF.

The CDR3, as DNA: TGCAGCGCCACTGTCGGCACTGAAGCTTTCTTT. Amino acids: CSATVGTEAFF. The chain combines TRBV29-1 with TRBJ1-1, with D unresolved. This CDR3 has 11 amino acids. Germline CDR1 is SQVTM and CDR2 is ANQGSEA. V shed 7 bases and J shed 4 bases, with 10 bases lying between them.

This chain joins TRBV7-8 and TRBJ1-3; 9 nucleotides match TRBD1. V was pared by 5 bases and J by 2 bases, with 16 bases of the junction left unmatched. The CDR3 sequence is 19 residues long. The V gene's germline CDR1 is SGHVS and CDR2 FQNEAQ. The CDR3 here is CASSPLVVGTGNPGNTIYF. CDR3 sequence (DNA): TGTGCCAGCAGCCCCCTTGTGGTGGGGACAGGGAATCCTGGAAACACCATATATTTT.

The chain uses TRBV27 and TRBJ1-6, with D possibly being TRBD1 (5 bases). Germline V gene sequence: CDR1 MNHEY, CDR2 SMNVEV (reference sequence). V lost 5 bases and J 1 base, leaving 21 bases between the germline ends. CDR3 length equals 19 residues. The CDR3 region is CASSPSLPWGESYNSPLHF. The CDR3 DNA is TGTGCCAGCAGTCCATCCCTTCCATGGGGCGAGTCCTATAATTCACCCCTCCACTTT.

The chain couples TRBV4-3 to TRBJ1-2; 8 bases agree with TRBD1. Losses at the gene ends were 0 bases for V and 4 bases for J; bases not matched to a gene: 7. The CDR3 covers 16 residues. The V gene's germline CDR1 is LGHNA and CDR2 YSLEER. The CDR3 reads CASSQDWTGISYGYTF. Written as DNA, the CDR3 is TGCGCCAGCAGCCAAGATTGGACAGGGATTAGCTATGGCTACACCTTC.

The chain joins TRBV7-2 to TRBJ2-5; maybe TRBD2 (6 bases). V was trimmed by 0 bases and J by 2 bases, leaving 13 bases between them. Germline values: CDR1 SGHTA, CDR2 FQGNSA. The CDR3 extends over 16 amino acids. CDR3 sequence: CASSLASSGPQETQYF. The CDR3 DNA sequence: TGTGCCAGCAGCTTAGCGAGCAGCGGGCCACAAGAGACCCAGTACTTC.

The chain combines TRBV27 with TRBJ2-3; 8 bases are shared with TRBD2. Unmatched junction bases numbered 14, after V lost 0 bases and J lost 3 bases. This CDR3 has 19 residues. The germline CDR1 and CDR2 sequences are MNHEY and SMNVEV (reference sequence). CDR3 amino acids: CASSLSVTSLERGTDTQYF. The CDR3 region has the DNA TGTGCCAGCAGTTTATCGGTGACTAGCTTGGAGCGGGGGACAGATACGCAGTATTTT.

The rearrangement uses TRBV6-2 or TRBV6-3 and TRBJ2-2; D is undetermined. Per germline, CDR1 MNHEY and CDR2 SVGEGT. The V end lost 2 bases, the J end lost 6 bases, and 7 bases lay between the germline ends. The CDR3 length is 13 residues. This chain's CDR3 is CASSYPQPGELFF. The CDR3 DNA follows: TGTGCCAGCAGTTACCCACAACCCGGGGAGCTGTTTTTT.

The genes are TRBV7-6 and TRBJ2-1; 7 nucleotides align to TRBD2. The CDR3 extends over 15 amino acids. After removal of 3 bases from V and 5 bases from J, the junction contained 7 bases not matched to a gene. From germline, CDR1 is SGHVS and CDR2 FNYEAQ. CDR3: CASSFRSGNHNEQFF. DNA of the CDR3: TGTGCCAGCAGCTTTAGGAGCGGGAACCACAATGAGCAGTTCTTC.